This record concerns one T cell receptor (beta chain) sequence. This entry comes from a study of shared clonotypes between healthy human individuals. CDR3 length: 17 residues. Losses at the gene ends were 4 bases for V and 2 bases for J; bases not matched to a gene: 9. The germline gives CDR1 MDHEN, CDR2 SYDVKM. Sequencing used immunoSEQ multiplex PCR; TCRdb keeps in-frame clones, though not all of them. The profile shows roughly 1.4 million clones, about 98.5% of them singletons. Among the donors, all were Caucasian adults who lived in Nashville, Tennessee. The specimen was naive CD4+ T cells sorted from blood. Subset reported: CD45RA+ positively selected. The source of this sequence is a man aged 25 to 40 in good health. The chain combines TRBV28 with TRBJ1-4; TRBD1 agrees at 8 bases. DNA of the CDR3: TGTGCCAGCAGTTCACCGACAGGGGTTAGGACTAATGAAAAACTGTTTTTT. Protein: CASSSPTGVRTNEKLFF.